Presented here are 6 T cell receptor beta chains from one specimen sequenced in a study of glioma-infiltrating T cells. Using RNA template, CDR3s of TCR alpha and beta were amplified with iRepertoire arm-PCR. TCRdb analysed the multiplex PCR reads with MiXCR anew, one entry per CDR3 protein. The table records roughly 100,000 distinct CDR3 sequences, approximately 28% of them present only once. Sequenced input: glioma tissue, nonneoplastic brain tissue, or PBMCs (not recorded which). The receptors originated from a human donor with low-grade glioma or glioblastoma, undergoing nonglioma brain surgery, or in good health (not recorded which).

Concerning this clonotype: A junction boundary mismatches the germline segment, possibly from a read error. The rearrangement links TRBV27 to TRBJ2-6; maybe TRBD2 (5 bases). Germline V gene data show CDR1 as MNHEY and CDR2 as SMNVEV (reference sequence). This CDR3 is built from 15 residues. CDR3 sequence: CASSSLEAGSNVLTF. CDR3 sequence (DNA): TGTGCCAGCAGTTCCTTGGAGGCTGGGTCCAACGTCCTGACTTTC.

This clonotype was seen ten or more times. The chain joins TRBV7-2 to TRBJ2-3, with TRBD2 matching over 8 bases. Germline V lookup: CDR1 SGHTA, CDR2 FQGNSA. Trimming took 4 bases from V and 1 from J; bases not matched to a gene: 4. This CDR3 region has 15 residues. The CDR3 loop is CASSSQRGRTDTQYF. The CDR3 DNA follows: TGTGCCAGCAGCTCCCAGCGGGGGCGCACAGATACGCAGTATTTT.

This clonotype was counted ten times or more. This rearrangement joins TRBV28 to TRBJ1-2; 7 positions match TRBD1. This CDR3 region has 13 residues. Germline V gene data show CDR1 as MDHEN and CDR2 as SYDVKM. V dropped 10 bases and J dropped 2; count of bases not matched to a gene: 7. DNA for the CDR3: TGTGCCATCCAGGGACAGATAAACTATGGCTACACCTTC. Translation: CAIQGQINYGYTF.

This clonotype was counted a few times. The rearrangement links TRBV19 to TRBJ2-7; 9 nucleotides align to TRBD1. The germline CDR1 and CDR2 sequences are LNHDA and SQIVND (reference sequence). The V gene end was trimmed by 3 bases and the J gene end by 2 bases; junction bases not matched to a gene: 8. CDR3 length: 16 residues. The DNA for the CDR3 is TGTGCCAGTAGTATTGGCGCGGGACAGGGAACCTACGAGCAGTACTTC. Translated, it gives CASSIGAGQGTYEQYF.

This clonotype was seen repeatedly, ten times or more. This chain uses TRBV27 with TRBJ2-7, with D perhaps given as TRBD1 or TRBD2 (5 bases each). Trimming took off 4 bases at V and 0 bases at J, with 13 bases between the two ends. Germline V gene data show CDR1 as MNHEY and CDR2 as SMNVEV (reference sequence). The CDR3 covers 15 residues. The CDR3 DNA reads as TGTGCCAGCAGTTCGACCGGGACGGACTCCTACGAGCAGTACTTC. Translating it yields CASSSTGTDSYEQYF.

The chain is built from TRBV5-1 and TRBJ2-3; D is undetermined. Germline CDR1 is SGHRS and CDR2 is YFSETQ. CDR3 length: 17 residues. Trimming cost V 2 bases and J 0 bases, with 16 bases left between them. The chain's CDR3 is CASSFSANPYSTDTQYF. DNA for the CDR3: TGCGCCAGCAGCTTTTCAGCAAACCCATATAGCACAGATACGCAGTATTTT. Complete variable domain (other parts from reference TRBV5-1 and TRBJ2-3): KAGVTQTPRYLIKTRGQQVTLSCSPISGHRSVSWYQQTPGQGLQFLFEYFSETQRNKGNFPGRFSGRQFSNSRSEMNVSTLELGDSALYLCASSFSANPYSTDTQYFGPGTRLTVL.